One T cell receptor (beta chain) is described in this entry. Its antigen is as yet unknown. The sorted conventional CD4+ T cells were CD25-low and CD127-high, with genomic DNA sequenced. This sample was included in a study of regulatory and conventional T cells in RAG deficiency. Findings and limits, study-wide: In Omenn syndrome, Treg and Tconv repertoires overlapped >75%. In Omenn syndrome, sorted "Tregs" may be peripherally activated cells. RAG-deficient patients showed markedly lower Shannon entropy and higher Simpson indices than control T-cell subsets.

The method was immunoSEQ multiplex PCR; TCRdb's version includes in-frame clones alone and lacks a portion of them. The table has more than 40,000 clones, 80% to 90% seen once. These records were also assigned to another study, of regulatory T cells. That report adds: Primers: 52 TRBV forward and 13 TRBJ reverse. In patients, unique TRB V-J pairs were restricted and V/J usage skewed, especially in Tregs.

The sequence came from a human donor in good health. Sequencing was performed on CD4+ effector T cells sorted from blood.

DNA for the CDR3: TGTGCCAGCAGACTGGTGTTTTTTTCCCAGACGGATGGCTACACCTTC. This codes for CASRLVFFSQTDGYTF. The chain employs TRBV6-6 and TRBJ1-2, with D hard to call. The germline CDR1 and CDR2 sequences are MNHNY and SVGAGI (reference sequence). The CDR3 length is 16 residues. Trimming pared 6 bases from V and 6 bases from J, leaving 23 bases between.